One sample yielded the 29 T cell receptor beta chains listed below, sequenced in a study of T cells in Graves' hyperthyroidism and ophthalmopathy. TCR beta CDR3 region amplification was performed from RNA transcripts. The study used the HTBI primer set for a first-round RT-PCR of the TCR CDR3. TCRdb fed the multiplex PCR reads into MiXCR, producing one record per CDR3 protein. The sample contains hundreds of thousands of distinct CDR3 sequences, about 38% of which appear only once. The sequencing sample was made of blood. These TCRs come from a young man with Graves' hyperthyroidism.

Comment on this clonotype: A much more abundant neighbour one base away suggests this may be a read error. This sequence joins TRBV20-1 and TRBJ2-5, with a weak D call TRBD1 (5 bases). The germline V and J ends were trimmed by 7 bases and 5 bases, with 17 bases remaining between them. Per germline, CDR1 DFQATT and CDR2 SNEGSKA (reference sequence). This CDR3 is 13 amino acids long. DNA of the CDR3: TGCAGTGTTAGTCCTTCAGGGATGGAGACCCAGTACTTC. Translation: CSVSPSGMETQYF.

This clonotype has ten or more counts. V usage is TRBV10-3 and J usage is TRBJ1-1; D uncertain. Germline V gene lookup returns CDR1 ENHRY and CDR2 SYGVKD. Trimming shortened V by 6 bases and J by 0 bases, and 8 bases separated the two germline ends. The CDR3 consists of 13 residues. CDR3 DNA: TGTGCCATCAGAGGTAGCATGAACACTGAAGCTTTCTTT. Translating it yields CAIRGSMNTEAFF.

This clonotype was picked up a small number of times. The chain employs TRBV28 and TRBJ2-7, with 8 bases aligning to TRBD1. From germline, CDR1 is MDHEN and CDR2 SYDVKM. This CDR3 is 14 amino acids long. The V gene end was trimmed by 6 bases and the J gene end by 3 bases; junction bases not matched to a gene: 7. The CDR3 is CASSWTGWSYEQYF. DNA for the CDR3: TGTGCCAGCAGCTGGACAGGGTGGAGCTACGAGCAGTACTTC.

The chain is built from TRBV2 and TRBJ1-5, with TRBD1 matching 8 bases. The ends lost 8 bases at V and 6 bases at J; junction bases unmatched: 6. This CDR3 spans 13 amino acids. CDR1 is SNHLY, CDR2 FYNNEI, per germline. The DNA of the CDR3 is TGTGCCAGCCAGGGACAGGACGGTCAGCCCCAGCATTTT. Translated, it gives CASQGQDGQPQHF.

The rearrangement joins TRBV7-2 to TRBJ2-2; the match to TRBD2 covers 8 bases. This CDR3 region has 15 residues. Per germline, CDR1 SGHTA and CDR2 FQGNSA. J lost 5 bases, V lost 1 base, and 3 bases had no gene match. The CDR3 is CASSLVSSGTGELFF. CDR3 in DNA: TGTGCCAGCAGCTTAGTCTCTAGCGGGACCGGGGAGCTGTTTTTT.

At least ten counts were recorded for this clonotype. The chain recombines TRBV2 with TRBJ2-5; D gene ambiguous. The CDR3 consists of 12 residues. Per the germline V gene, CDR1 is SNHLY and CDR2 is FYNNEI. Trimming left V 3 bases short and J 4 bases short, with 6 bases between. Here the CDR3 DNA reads TGTGCCAGCAGTGAGTCTTTAGAGACCCAGTACTTC. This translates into CASSESLETQYF.

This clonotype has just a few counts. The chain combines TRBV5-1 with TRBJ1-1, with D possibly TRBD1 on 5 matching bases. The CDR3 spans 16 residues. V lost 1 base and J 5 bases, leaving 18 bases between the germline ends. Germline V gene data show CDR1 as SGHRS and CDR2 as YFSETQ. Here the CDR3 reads CASSLSFAGSGTEAFF. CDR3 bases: TGCGCCAGCAGCTTGTCTTTCGCAGGGAGCGGGACTGAAGCTTTCTTT.

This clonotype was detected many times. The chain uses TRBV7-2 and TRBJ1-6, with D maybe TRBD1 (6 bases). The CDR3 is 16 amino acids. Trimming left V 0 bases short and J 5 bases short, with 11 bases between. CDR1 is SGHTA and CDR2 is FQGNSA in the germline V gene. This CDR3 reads CASSLARGGNNSPLHF. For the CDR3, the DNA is TGTGCCAGCAGCTTAGCGCGGGGGGGCAATAATTCACCCCTCCACTTT.

CDR3 amino acids: CASSLAGRGTGPSGANVLTF. CDR3 bases: TGTGCCAGCAGCTTAGCCGGGAGGGGGACAGGGCCATCTGGGGCCAACGTCCTGACTTTC. The rearrangement links TRBV9 to TRBJ2-6; a possible D gene is TRBD1 (9 bases). The germline gives CDR1 SGDLS, CDR2 YYNGEE. The V gene lost 4 bases and the J gene lost 1 base, with 24 bases spanning the gap. This CDR3 is 20 amino acids long.

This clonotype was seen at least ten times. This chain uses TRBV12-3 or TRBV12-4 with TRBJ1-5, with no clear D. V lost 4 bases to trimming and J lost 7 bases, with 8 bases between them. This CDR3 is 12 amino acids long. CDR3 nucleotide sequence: TGTGCCAGCAGTTACGGAAGACAGCCCCAGCATTTT. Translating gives CASSYGRQPQHF.

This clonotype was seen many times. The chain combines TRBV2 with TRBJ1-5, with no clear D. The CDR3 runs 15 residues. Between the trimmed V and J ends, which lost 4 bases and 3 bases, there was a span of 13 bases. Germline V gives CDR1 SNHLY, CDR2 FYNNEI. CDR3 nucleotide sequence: TGTGCCAGCAGTGTTGCCGGACTTATCAATCAGCCCCAGCATTTT. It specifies CASSVAGLINQPQHF.

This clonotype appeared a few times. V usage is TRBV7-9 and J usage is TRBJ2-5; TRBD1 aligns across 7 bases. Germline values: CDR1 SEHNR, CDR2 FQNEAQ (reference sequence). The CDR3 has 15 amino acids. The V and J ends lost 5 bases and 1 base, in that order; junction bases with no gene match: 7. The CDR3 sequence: CASSVRDSLQETQYF. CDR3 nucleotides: TGTGCCAGCAGCGTACGGGACAGCCTCCAAGAGACCCAGTACTTC.

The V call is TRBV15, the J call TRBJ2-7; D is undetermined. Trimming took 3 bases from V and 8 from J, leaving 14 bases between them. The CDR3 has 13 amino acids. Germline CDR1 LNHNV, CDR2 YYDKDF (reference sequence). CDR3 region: CATSRADGRQQYF. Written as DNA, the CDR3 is TGTGCCACCAGCAGGGCCGATGGTAGACAGCAGTACTTC.

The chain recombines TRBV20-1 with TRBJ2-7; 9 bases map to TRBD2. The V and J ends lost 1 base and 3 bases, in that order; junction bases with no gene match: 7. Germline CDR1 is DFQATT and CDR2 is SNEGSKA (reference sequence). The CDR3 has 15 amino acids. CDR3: CSARALAGEGYEQYF. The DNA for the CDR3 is TGCAGTGCTAGAGCCTTAGCGGGAGAAGGCTACGAGCAGTACTTC.

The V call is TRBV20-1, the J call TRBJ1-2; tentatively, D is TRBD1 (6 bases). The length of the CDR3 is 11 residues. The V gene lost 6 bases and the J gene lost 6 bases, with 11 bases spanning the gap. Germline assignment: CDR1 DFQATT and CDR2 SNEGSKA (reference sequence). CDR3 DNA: TGCAGTGCGGTGGGGGCAAATGGCTACACCTTC. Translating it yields CSAVGANGYTF.

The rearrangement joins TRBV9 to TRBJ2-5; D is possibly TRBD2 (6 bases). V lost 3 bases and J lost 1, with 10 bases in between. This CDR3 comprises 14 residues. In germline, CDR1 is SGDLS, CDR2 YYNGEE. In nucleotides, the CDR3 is TGTGCCAGCAGCGAGGGACTTCCCCAAGAGACCCAGTACTTC. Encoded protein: CASSEGLPQETQYF.

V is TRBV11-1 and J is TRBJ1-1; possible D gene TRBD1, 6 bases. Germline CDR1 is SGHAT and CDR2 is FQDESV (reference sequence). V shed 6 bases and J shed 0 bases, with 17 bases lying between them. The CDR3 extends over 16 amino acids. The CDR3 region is CASSSPWDTLNTEAFF. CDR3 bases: TGTGCCAGCAGTTCCCCATGGGACACATTGAACACTGAAGCTTTCTTT. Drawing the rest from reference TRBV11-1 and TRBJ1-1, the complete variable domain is EAEVAQSPRYKITEKSQAVAFWCDPISGHATLYWYRQILGQGPELLVQFQDESVVDDSQLPKDRFSAERLKGVDSTLKIQPAELGDSAMYLCASSSPWDTLNTEAFFGQGTRLTVV.

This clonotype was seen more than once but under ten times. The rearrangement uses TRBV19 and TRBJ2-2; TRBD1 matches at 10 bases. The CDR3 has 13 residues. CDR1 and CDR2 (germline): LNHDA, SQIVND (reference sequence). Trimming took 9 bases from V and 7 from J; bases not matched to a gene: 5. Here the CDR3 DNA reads TGTGCCAGCAGACAGGGGGCGGTCGGGGAGCTGTTTTTT. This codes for CASRQGAVGELFF.

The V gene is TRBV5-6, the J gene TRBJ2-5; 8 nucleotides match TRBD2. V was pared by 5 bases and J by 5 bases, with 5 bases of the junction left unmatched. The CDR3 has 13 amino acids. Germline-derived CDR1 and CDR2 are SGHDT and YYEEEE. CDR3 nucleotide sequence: TGTGCCAGCAGTGATAGCGGGACGGAGACCCAGTACTTC. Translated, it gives CASSDSGTETQYF.

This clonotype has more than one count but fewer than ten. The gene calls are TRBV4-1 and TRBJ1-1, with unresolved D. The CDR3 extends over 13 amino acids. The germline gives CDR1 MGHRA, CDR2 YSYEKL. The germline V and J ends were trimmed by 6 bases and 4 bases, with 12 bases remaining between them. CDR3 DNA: TGCGCCAGCAGATCGTCTTGGGGCACTGAAGCTTTCTTT. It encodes CASRSSWGTEAFF.

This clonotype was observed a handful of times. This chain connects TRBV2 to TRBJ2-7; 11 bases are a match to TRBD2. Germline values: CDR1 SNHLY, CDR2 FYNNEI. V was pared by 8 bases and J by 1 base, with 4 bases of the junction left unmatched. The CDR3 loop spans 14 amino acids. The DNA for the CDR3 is TGTGCCAGCTGTCGGACTAGCGGGTCCTACGAGCAGTACTTC. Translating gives CASCRTSGSYEQYF.

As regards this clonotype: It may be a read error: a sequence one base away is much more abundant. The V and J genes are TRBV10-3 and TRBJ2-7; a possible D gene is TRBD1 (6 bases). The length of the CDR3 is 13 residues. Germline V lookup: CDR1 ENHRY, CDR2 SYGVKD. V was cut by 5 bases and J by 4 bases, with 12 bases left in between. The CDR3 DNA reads TGTGCCATCAGTCTCGAAGGACAGTACGAGCAGTACTTC. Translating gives CAISLEGQYEQYF.

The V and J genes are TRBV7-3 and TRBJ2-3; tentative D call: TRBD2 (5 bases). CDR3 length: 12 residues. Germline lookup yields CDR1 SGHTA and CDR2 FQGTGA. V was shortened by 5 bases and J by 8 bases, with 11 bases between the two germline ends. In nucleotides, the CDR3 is TGTGCCAGCAGCCTAGAGGGCTCTACGCAGTATTTT. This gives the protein CASSLEGSTQYF.

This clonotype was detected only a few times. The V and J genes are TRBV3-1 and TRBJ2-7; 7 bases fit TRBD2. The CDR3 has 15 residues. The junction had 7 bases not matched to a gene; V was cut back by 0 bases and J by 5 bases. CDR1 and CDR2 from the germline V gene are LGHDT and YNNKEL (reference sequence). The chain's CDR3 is CASSQDLVAGDEQYF. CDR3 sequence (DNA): TGTGCCAGCAGCCAAGATCTTGTGGCGGGAGACGAGCAGTACTTC.

The CDR3, as DNA: TGCAGTGCTAGGGGAAGACAGGGGGCGATGAACACTGAAGCTTTCTTT. This gives the protein CSARGRQGAMNTEAFF. This sequence joins TRBV20-1 and TRBJ1-1; TRBD1 agrees at 10 bases. V was clipped by 3 bases and J by 0 bases; unmatched bases: 7. The CDR3 runs 16 residues. Germline CDR1 is DFQATT and CDR2 is SNEGSKA (reference sequence).

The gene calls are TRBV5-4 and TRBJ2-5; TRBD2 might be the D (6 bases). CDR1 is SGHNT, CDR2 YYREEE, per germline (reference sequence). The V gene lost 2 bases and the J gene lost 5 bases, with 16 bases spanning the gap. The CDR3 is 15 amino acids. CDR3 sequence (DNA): TGTGCCAGCAGCTTAGGTCTCGTGGCGGGGGAGACCCAGTACTTC. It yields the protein CASSLGLVAGETQYF.

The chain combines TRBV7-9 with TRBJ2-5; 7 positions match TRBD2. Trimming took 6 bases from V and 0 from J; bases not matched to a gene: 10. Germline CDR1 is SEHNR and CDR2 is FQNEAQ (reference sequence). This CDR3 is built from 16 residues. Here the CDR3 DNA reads TGTGCCAGCAGAGGGTTGGGGGGGATGTACCAAGAGACCCAGTACTTC. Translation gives CASRGLGGMYQETQYF.

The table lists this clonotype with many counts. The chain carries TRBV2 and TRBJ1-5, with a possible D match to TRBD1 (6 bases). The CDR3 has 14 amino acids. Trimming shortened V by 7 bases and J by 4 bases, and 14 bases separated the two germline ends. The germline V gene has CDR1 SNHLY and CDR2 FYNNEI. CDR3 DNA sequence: TGTGCCAGCACTAGGGGCAGGGGTAATCAGCCCCAGCATTTT. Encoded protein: CASTRGRGNQPQHF.

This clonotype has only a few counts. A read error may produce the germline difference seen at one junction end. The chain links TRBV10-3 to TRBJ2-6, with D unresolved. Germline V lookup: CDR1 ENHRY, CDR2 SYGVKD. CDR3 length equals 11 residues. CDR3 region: CAIGAAYVLTF. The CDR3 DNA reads TGTGCCATCGGTGCGGCCTACGTCCTGACTTTC.